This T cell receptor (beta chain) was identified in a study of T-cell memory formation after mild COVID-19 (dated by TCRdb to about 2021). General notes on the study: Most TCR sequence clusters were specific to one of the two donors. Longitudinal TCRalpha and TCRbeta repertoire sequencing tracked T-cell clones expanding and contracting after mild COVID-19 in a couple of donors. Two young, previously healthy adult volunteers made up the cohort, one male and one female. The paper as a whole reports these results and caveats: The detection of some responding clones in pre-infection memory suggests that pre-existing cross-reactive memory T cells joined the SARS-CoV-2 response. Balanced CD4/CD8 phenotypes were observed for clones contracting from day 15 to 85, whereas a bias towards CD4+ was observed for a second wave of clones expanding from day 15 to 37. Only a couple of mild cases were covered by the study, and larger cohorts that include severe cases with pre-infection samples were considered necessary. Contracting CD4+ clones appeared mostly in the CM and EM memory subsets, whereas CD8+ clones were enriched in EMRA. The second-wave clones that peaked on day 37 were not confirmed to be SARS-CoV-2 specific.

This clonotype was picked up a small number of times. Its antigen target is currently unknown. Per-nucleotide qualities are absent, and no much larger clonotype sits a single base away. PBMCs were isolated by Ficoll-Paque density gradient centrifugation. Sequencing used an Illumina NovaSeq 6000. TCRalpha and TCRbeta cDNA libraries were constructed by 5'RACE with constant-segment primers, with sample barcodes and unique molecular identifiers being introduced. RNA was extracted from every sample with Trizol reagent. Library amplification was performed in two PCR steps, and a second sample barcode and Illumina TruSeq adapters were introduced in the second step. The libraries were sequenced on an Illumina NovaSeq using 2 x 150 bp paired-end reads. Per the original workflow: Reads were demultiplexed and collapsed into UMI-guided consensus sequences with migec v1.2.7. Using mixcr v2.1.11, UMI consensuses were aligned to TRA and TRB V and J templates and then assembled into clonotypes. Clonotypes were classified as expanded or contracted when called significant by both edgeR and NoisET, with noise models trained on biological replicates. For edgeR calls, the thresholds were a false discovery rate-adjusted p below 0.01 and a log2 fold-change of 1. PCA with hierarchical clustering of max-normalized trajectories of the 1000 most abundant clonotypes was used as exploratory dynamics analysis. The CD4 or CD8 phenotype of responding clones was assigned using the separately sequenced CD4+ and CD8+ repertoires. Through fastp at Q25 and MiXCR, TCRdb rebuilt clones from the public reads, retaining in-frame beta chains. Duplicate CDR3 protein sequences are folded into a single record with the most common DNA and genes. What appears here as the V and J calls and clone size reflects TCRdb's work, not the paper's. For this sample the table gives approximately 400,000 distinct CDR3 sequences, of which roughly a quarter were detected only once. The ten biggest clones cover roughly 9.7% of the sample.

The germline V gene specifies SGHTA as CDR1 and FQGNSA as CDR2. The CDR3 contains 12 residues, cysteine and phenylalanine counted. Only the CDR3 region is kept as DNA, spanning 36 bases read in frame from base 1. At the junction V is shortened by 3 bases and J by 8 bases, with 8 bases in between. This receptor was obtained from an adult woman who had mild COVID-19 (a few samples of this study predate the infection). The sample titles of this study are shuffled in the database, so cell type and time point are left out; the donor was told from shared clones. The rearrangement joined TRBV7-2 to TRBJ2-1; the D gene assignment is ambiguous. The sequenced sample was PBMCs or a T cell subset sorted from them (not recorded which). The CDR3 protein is CASSFDVDEQFF. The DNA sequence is TGTGCCAGCAGCTTTGACGTGGATGAGCAGTTCTTC. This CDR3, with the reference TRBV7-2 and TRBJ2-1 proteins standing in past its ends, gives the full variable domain GAGVSQSPSNKVTEKGKDVELRCDPISGHTALYWYRQSLGQGLEFLIYFQGNSAPDKSGLPSDRFSAERTGGSVSTLTIQRTQQEDSAVYLCASSFDVDEQFFGPGTRLTVL.